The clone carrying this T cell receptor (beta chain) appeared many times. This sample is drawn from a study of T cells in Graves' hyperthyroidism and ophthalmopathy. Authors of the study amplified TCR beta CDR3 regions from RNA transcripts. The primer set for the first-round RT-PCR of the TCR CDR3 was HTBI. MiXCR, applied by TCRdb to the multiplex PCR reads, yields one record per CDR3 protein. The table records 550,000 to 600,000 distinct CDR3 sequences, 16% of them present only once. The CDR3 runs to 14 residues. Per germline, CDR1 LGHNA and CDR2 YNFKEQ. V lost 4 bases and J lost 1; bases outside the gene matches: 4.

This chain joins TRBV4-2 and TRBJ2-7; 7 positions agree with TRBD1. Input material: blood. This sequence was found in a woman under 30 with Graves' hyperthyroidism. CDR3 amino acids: CASSPTGPSYEQYF. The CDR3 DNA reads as TGTGCCAGCAGCCCGACAGGGCCGTCCTACGAGCAGTACTTC.